Detailed here is one T cell receptor beta chain. Antigen: not known. A CD8+CD4-CCR7+CD45RA+ phenotype served as the sorting definition for naive CD8 T cells. The record originates from a study of molecular identifiers for immune sequencing clone quantification. MiXCR, applied by TCRdb to the PCR reads, yields one record per CDR3 protein. The table has some 580,000 distinct CDR3 sequences, around 25% seen once. Study-wide results and caveats: Approximately 910,000 naive cells reportedly did not prevent detection of spiked Jurkat TCR RNA from one cell. Molecules of identical TCR sharing a barcode could underestimate highly expanded clone sizes. Clones with over 20 RNA copies captured over 98% of effector molecules but under 1% of naive ones.

With 4 bases clipped from V and 5 bases from J, the junction kept 11 bases outside the gene matches. The CDR3 is made up of 15 amino acids. Germline V gene lookup returns CDR1 SGHDT and CDR2 YYEEEE. The chain employs TRBV5-6 and TRBJ1-1; 7 nucleotides line up with TRBD1. The specimen was naive CD8+ T cells from blood, with Jurkat cell RNA spiked in. The sample's subset: FACS-sorted CD8+CD4-CCR7+CD45RA+ naive T cells. This clonotype was obtained from a human donor in good health. Some libraries in this study had Jurkat cell RNA spiked in. DNA of the CDR3: TGTGCCAGCAGCCCCTCCCTCAGGGGGGTAACTGAAGCTTTCTTT. It specifies CASSPSLRGVTEAFF.